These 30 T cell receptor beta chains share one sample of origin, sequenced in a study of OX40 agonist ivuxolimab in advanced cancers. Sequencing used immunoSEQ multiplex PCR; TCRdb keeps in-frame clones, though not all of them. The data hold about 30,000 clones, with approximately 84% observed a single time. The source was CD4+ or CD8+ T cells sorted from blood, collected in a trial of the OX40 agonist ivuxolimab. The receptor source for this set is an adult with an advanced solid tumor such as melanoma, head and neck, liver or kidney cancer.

CDR3 bases: TGCGCCAGCTATGACTCGTCCTACGAGCAGTACTTC. Its protein is CASYDSSYEQYF. The chain combines TRBV5-1 with TRBJ2-7; no definite D call. Trimming took 7 bases from V and 1 from J, leaving 9 bases between them. CDR3 length: 12 amino acids. The V gene's germline CDR1 is SGHRS and CDR2 YFSETQ. The variable domain in full, completed from reference TRBV5-1 and TRBJ2-7, reads KAGVTQTPRYLIKTRGQQVTLSCSPISGHRSVSWYQQTPGQGLQFLFEYFSETQRNKGNFPGRFSGRQFSNSRSEMNVSTLELGDSALYLCASYDSSYEQYFGPGTRLTVT.

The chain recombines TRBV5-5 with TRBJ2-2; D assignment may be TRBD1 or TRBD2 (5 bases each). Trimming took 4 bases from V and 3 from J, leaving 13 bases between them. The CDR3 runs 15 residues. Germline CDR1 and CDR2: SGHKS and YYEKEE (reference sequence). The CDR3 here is CASSSREIDTGELFF. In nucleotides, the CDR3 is TGTGCCAGCAGCAGCAGGGAGATCGACACCGGGGAGCTGTTTTTT.

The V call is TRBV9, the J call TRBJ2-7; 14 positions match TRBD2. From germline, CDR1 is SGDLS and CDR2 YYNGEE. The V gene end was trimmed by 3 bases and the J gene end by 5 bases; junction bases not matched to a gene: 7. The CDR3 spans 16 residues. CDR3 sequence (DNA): TGTGCCAGCAGCGCCTACCCGGGACTAGCGGGGGACGAGCAGTACTTC. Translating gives CASSAYPGLAGDEQYF.

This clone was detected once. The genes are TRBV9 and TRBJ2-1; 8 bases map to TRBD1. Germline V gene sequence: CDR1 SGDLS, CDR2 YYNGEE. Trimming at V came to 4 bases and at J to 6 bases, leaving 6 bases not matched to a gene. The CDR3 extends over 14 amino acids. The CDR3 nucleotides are TGTGCCAGCAGCTCTCAGGACAGGGCCAATGAGCAGTTCTTC. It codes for CASSSQDRANEQFF.

CDR3 coding DNA: TGCGCCAGCAGCTGGGGGACCTACGAGCAGTACTTC. This gives the protein CASSWGTYEQYF. This chain links TRBV5-1 with TRBJ2-7; D might be TRBD1 or TRBD2, each matching 5 bases. Trimming took 3 bases from V and 2 from J, leaving 6 bases between them. The CDR3 is 12 amino acids. Germline CDR1 is SGHRS and CDR2 is YFSETQ.

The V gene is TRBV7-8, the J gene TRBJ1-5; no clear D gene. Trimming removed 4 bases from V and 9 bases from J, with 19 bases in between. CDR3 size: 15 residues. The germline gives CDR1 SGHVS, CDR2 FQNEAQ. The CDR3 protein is CASSSSGIPLRPQHF. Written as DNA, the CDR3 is TGTGCCAGCAGCTCCTCCGGGATACCATTGAGGCCCCAGCATTTT.

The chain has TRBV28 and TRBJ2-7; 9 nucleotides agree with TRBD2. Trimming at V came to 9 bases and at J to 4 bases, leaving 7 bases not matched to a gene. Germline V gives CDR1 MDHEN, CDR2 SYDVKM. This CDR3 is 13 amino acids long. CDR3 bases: TGTGCCAGTGAGCGGGAGGAGGTTTACGAGCAGTACTTC. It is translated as CASEREEVYEQYF.

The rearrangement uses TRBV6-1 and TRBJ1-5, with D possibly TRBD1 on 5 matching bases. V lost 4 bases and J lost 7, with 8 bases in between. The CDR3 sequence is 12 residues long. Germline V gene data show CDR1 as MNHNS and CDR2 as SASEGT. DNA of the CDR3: TGTGCCAGCAGTGTAGGGGCCCAGCCCCAGCATTTT. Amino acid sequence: CASSVGAQPQHF.

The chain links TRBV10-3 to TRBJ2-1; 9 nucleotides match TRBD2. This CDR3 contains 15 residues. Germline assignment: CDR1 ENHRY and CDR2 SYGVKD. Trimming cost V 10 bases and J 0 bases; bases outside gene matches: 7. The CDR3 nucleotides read TGTGCCACCAGCGGGGGGCAGGTCTCCTACAATGAGCAGTTCTTC. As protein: CATSGGQVSYNEQFF.

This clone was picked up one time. CDR3 DNA sequence: TGTGCCAGCAGCCCTCAGGGGTACACTGAAGCTTTCTTT. It encodes CASSPQGYTEAFF. The chain joins TRBV7-3 to TRBJ1-1, with D possibly being TRBD1 (6 bases). Germline-derived CDR1 and CDR2 are SGHTA and FQGTGA. This CDR3 is built from 13 residues. With 5 bases removed from V and 3 bases from J, the gap between germline ends came to 10 bases.

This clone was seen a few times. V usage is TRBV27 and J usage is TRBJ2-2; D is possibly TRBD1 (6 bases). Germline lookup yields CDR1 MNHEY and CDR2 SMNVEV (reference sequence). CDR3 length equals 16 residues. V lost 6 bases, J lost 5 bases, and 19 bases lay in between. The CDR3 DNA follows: TGTGCCAGCAGGCCTCCCTCGGGACATTGGACCGGGGAGCTGTTTTTT. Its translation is CASRPPSGHWTGELFF.

CDR3 loop: CASTYGGATTEAFF. CDR3 DNA sequence: TGTGCCAGCACCTATGGGGGCGCGACCACTGAAGCTTTCTTT. This chain links TRBV6-5 with TRBJ1-1; D might be TRBD1 (6 bases). CDR1 and CDR2 (germline): MNHEY, SVGAGI. This CDR3 contains 14 residues. V gave up 7 bases and J gave up 4 bases, with 16 bases separating them.

The CDR3 DNA sequence: TGTGCCAGCAGTTTGGGGACCTACAATGAGCAGTTCTTC. It codes for CASSLGTYNEQFF. V gene TRBV27 combines with J gene TRBJ2-1, with D uncertain. Trimming removed 3 bases at V and 2 bases at J, with 5 bases between. Per the germline V gene, CDR1 is MNHEY and CDR2 is SMNVEV (reference sequence). The CDR3 extends over 13 amino acids.

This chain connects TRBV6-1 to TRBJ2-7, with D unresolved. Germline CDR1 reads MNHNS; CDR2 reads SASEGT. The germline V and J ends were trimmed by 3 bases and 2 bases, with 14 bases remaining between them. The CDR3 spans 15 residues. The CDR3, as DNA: TGTGCCAGCAGTGAGTATCAGGACGGAGCCTACGAGCAGTACTTC. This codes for CASSEYQDGAYEQYF.

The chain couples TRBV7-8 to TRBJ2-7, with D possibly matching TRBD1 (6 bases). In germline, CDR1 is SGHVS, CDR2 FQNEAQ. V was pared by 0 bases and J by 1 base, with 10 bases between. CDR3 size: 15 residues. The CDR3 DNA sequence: TGTGCCAGCAGCTTAGCCGGGACAACTTCCTACGAGCAGTACTTC. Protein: CASSLAGTTSYEQYF.

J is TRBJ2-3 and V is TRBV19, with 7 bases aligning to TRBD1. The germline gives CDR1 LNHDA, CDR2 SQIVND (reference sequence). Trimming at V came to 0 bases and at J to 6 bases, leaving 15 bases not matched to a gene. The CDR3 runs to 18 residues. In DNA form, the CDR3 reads TGTGCCAGTAGTATAGACGGTCGACAGGGACCCTCGTCGGATACGCAGTATTTT. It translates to CASSIDGRQGPSSDTQYF.

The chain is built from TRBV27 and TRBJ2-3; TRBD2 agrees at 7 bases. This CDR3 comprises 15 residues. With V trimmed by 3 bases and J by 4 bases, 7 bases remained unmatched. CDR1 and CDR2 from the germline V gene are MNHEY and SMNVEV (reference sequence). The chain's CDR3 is CASSFLGEGPDTQYF. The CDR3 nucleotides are TGTGCCAGCAGTTTTCTCGGGGAGGGGCCAGATACGCAGTATTTT.

This chain's CDR3 is CASSSQRSWSEQYF. The CDR3 region has the DNA TGCGCCAGCAGCTCCCAGCGCTCCTGGTCCGAGCAGTACTTC. The chain carries TRBV5-1 and TRBJ2-7, with D uncertain. V was clipped by 3 bases and J by 6 bases, with 16 bases between them. The CDR3 runs to 14 residues. Germline lookup yields CDR1 SGHRS and CDR2 YFSETQ. The whole variable domain, filled in from reference TRBV5-1 and TRBJ2-7, reads KAGVTQTPRYLIKTRGQQVTLSCSPISGHRSVSWYQQTPGQGLQFLFEYFSETQRNKGNFPGRFSGRQFSNSRSEMNVSTLELGDSALYLCASSSQRSWSEQYFGPGTRLTVT.

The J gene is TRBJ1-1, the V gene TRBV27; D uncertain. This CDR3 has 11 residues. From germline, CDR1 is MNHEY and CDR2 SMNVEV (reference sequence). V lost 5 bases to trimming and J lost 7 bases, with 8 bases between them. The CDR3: CASSAGGEAFF. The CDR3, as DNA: TGTGCCAGCAGTGCGGGCGGTGAAGCTTTCTTT.

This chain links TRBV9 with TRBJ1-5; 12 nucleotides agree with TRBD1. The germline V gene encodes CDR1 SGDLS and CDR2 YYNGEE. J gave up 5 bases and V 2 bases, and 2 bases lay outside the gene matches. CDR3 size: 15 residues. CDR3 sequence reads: CASSVGTGGHQPQHF. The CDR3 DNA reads TGTGCCAGCAGCGTTGGGACAGGGGGCCATCAGCCCCAGCATTTT.

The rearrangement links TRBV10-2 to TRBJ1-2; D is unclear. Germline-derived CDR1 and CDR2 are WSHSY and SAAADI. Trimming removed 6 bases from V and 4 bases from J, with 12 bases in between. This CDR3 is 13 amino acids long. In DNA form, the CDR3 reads TGCGCCAGCAGAGCCGGGGAGATCTATGGCTACACCTTC. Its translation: CASRAGEIYGYTF.

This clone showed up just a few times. The CDR3 bases are TGTGCCACCAGCCCGAGGGCGGGAGGCACAGATACGCAGTATTTT. Translation: CATSPRAGGTDTQYF. V and J are TRBV15 and TRBJ2-3; TRBD2 agrees at 7 bases. The CDR3 loop spans 15 amino acids. V was pared by 5 bases and J by 1 base, with 6 bases of the junction left unmatched. CDR1 is LNHNV, CDR2 YYDKDF, per germline (reference sequence).

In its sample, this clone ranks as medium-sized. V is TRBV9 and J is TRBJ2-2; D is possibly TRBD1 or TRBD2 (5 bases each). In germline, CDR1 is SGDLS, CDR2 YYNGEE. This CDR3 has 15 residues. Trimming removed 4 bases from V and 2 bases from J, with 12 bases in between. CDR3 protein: CASSPEGSNTGELFF. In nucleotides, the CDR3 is TGTGCCAGCAGCCCAGAGGGGTCAAACACCGGGGAGCTGTTTTTT.

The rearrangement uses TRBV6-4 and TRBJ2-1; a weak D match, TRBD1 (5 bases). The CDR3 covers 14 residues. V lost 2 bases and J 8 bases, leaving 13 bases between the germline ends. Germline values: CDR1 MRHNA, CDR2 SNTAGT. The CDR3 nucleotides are TGTGCCAGCAGTGACACCGCTGGGGCGGATGAGCAGTTCTTC. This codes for CASSDTAGADEQFF.

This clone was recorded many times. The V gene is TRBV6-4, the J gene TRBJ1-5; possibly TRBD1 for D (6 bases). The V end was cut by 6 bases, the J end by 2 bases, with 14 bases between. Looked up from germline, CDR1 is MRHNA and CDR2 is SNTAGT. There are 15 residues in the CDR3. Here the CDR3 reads CASSAGGGGNQPQHF. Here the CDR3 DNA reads TGTGCCAGCAGCGCCGGGGGGGGCGGCAATCAGCCCCAGCATTTT.

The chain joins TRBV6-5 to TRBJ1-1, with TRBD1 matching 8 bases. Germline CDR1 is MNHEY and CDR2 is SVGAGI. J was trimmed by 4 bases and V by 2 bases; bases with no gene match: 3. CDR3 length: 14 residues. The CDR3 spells CASSYPRGPTEAFF. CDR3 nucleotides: TGTGCCAGCAGTTACCCCAGGGGGCCCACTGAAGCTTTCTTT.

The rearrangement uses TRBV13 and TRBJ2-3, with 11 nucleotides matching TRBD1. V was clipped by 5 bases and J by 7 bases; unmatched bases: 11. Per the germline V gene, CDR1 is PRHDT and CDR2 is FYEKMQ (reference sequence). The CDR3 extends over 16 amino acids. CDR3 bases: TGTGCCAGCAGCCCCTTGGACAGGGGGCTTCAGAATACGCAGTATTTT. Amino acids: CASSPLDRGLQNTQYF.

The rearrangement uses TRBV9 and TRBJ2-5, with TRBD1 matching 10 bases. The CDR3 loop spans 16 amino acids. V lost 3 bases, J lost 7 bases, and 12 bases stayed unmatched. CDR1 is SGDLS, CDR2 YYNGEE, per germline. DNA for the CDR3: TGTGCCAGCAGCGAAAACCCCGGGACAGGGGTTTTGACCCAGTACTTC. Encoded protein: CASSENPGTGVLTQYF.

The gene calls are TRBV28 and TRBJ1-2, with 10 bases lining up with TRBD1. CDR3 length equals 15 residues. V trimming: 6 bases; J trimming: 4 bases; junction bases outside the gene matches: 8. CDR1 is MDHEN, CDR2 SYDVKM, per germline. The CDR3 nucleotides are TGTGCCAGCAGCCCAACCCGGACAGGGGGCTATGGCTACACCTTC. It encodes CASSPTRTGGYGYTF.

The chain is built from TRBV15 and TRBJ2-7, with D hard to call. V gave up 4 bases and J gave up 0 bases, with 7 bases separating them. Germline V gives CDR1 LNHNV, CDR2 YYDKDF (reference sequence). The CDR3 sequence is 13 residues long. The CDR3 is CATSKTRSYEQYF. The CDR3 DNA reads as TGTGCCACCAGCAAGACACGCTCCTACGAGCAGTACTTC.